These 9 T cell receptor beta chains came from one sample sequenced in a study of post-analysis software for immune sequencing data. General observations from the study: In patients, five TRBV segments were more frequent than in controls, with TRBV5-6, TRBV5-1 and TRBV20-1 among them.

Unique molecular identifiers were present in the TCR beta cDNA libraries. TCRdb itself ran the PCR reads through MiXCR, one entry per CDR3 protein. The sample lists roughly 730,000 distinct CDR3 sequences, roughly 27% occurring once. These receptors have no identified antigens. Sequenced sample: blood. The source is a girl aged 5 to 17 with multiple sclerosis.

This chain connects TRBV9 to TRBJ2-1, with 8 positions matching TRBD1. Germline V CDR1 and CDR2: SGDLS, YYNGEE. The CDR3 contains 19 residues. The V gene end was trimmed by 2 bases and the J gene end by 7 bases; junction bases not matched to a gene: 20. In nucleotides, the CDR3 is TGTGCCAGCAGCGTCACCGGACAGGGTAACCCTTGGGGTGAGAATGAGCAGTTCTTC. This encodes CASSVTGQGNPWGENEQFF. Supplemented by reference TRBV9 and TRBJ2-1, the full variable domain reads DSGVTQTPKHLITATGQRVTLRCSPRSGDLSVYWYQQSLDQGLQFLIQYYNGEERAKGNILERFSAQQFPDLHSELNLSSLELGDSALYFCASSVTGQGNPWGENEQFFGPGTRLTVL.

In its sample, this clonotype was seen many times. The CDR3 here is CASSPSGQYSGANVLTF. As DNA, the CDR3 is TGTGCCAGCAGTCCCTCGGGACAGTACTCTGGGGCCAACGTCCTGACTTTC. The chain has TRBV6-6 and TRBJ2-6; 7 bases align to TRBD1. Germline CDR1 MNHNY, CDR2 SVGAGI (reference sequence). Trimming removed 5 bases from V and 0 bases from J; junction bases left unmatched: 7. This CDR3 comprises 17 residues.

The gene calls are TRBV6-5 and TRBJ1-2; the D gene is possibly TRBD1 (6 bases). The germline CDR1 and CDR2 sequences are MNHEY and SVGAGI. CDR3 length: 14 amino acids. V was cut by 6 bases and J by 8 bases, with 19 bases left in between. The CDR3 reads CASSRTSGDGGYTF. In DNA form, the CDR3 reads TGTGCCAGCAGCCGTACCTCAGGGGACGGGGGCTACACCTTC.

CDR3 sequence (DNA): TGTGCCAGCAGTCAAATTGACCCCCCGAACACCGGGGAGCTGTTTTTT. This encodes CASSQIDPPNTGELFF. V usage is TRBV3-1 and J usage is TRBJ2-2; D gene unclear. The CDR3 is 16 amino acids. V was cut by 6 bases and J by 0 bases, with 14 bases left in between. Germline values: CDR1 LGHDT, CDR2 YNNKEL (reference sequence).

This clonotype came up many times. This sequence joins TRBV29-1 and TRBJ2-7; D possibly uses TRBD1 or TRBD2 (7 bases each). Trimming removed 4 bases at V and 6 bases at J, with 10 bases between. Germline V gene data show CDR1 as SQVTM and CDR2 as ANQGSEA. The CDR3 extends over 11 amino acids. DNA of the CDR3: TGCAGCGTTGGCAGGGGGGGCGAGCAGTACTTC. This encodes CSVGRGGEQYF.

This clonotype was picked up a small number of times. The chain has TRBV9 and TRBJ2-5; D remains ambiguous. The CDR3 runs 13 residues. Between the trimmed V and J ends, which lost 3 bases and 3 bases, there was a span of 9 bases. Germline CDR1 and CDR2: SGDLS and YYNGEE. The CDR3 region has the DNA TGTGCCAGCAGCGGCCGGGCTGAAGAGACCCAGTACTTC. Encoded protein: CASSGRAEETQYF.

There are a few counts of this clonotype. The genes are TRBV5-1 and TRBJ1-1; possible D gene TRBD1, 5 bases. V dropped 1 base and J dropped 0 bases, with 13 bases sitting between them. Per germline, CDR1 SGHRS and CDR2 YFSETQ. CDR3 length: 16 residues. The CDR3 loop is CASSLLLRDLNTEAFF. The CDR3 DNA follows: TGCGCCAGCAGCTTGTTGTTAAGGGACTTGAACACTGAAGCTTTCTTT.

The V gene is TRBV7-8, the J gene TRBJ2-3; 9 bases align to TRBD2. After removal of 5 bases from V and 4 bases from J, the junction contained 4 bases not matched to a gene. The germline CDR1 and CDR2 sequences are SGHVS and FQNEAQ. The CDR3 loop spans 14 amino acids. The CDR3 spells CASSRGRGADTQYF. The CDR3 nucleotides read TGTGCCAGCAGCCGCGGGAGGGGGGCAGATACGCAGTATTTT.

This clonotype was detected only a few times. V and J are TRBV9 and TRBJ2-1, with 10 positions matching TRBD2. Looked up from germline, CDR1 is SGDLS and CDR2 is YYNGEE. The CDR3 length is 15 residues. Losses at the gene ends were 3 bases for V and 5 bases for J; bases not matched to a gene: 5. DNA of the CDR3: TGTGCCAGCAGCGCCGGGACTAGCGACAACAATGAGCAGTTCTTC. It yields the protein CASSAGTSDNNEQFF.